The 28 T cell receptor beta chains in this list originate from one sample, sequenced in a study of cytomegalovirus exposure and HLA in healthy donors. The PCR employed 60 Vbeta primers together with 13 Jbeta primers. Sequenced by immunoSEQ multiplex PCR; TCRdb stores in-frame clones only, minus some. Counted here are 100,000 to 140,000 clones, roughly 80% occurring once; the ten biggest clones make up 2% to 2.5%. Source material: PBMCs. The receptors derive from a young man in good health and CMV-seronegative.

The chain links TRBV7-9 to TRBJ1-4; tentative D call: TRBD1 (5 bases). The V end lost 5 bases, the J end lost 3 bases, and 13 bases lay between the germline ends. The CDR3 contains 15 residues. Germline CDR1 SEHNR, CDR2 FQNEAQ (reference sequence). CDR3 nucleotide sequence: TGTGCCAGCAGCCTGAAACAGGCGCCTAATGAAAAACTGTTTTTT. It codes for CASSLKQAPNEKLFF.

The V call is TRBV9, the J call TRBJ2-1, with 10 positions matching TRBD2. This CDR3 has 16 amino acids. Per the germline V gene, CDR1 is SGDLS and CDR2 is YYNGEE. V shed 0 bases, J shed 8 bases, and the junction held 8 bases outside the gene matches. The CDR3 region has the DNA TGTGCCAGCAGCGTAGCCAGCGGGGGGGCTTTGTATGAGCAGTTCTTC. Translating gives CASSVASGGALYEQFF.

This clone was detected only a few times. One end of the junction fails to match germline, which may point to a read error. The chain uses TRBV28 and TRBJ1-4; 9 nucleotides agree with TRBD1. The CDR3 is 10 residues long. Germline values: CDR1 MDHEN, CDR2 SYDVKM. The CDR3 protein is CASRGQGLVF. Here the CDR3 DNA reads TGTGCCAGCAGGGGACAGGGACTAGTTTTT.

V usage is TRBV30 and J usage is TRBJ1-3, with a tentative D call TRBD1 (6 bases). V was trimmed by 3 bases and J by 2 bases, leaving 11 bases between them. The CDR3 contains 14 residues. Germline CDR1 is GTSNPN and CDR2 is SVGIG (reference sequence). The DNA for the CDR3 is TGTGCCTGGAGGCGGACAGCCACTGGAAACACCATATATTTT. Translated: CAWRRTATGNTIYF. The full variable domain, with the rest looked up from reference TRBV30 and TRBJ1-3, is SQTIHQWPATLVQPVGSPLSLECTVEGTSNPNLYWYRQAAGRGLQLLFYSVGIGQISSEVPQNLSASRPQDRQFILSSKKLLLSDSGFYLCAWRRTATGNTIYFGEGSWLTVV.

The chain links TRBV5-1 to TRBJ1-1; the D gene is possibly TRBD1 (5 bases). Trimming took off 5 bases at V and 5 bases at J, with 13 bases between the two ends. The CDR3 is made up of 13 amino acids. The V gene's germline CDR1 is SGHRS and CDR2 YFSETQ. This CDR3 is CASSMQGQTEAFF. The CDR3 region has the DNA TGCGCCAGCAGTATGCAGGGTCAAACTGAAGCTTTCTTT. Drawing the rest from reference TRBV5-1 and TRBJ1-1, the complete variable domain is KAGVTQTPRYLIKTRGQQVTLSCSPISGHRSVSWYQQTPGQGLQFLFEYFSETQRNKGNFPGRFSGRQFSNSRSEMNVSTLELGDSALYLCASSMQGQTEAFFGQGTRLTVV.

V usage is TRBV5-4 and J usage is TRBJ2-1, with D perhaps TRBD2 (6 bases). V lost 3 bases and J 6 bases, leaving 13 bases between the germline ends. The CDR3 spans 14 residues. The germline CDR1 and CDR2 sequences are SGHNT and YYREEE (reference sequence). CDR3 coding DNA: TGTGCCAGCAGCTGGAGGGACCGGCCCAATGAGCAGTTCTTC. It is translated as CASSWRDRPNEQFF.

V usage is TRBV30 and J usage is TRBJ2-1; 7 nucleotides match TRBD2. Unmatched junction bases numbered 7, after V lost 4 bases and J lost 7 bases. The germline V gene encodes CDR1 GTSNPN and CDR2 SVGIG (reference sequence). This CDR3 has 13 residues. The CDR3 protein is CAWNGGNVNEQFF. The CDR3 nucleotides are TGTGCCTGGAACGGGGGGAATGTGAATGAGCAGTTCTTC.

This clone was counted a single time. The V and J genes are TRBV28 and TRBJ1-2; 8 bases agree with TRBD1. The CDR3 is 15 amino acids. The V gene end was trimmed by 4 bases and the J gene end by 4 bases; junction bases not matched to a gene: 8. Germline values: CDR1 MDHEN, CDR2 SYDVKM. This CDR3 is CASSSPRGPPYGYTF. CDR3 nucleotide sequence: TGTGCCAGCAGTTCACCCAGGGGGCCCCCCTATGGCTACACCTTC.

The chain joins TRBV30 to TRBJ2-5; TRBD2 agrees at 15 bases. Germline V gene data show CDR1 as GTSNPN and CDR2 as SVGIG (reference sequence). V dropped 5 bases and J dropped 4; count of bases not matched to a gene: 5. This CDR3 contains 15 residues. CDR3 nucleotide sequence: TGTGCCTGGGAACCGGGACTAGCGGGAGGAGAGACCCAGTACTTC. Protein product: CAWEPGLAGGETQYF.

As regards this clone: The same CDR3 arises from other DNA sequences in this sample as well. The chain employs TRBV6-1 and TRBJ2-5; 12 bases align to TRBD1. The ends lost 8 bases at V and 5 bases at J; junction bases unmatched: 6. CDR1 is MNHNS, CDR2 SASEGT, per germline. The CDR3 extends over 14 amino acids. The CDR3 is CASRDRGRRETQYF. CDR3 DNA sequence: TGTGCCAGCCGGGACAGGGGGCGGCGGGAGACCCAGTACTTC.

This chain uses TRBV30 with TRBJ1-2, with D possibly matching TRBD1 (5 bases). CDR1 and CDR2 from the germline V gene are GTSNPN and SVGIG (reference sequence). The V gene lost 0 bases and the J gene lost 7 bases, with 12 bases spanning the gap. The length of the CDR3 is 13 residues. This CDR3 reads CAWSVSGMGGYTF. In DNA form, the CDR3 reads TGTGCCTGGAGTGTATCAGGGATGGGTGGCTACACCTTC.

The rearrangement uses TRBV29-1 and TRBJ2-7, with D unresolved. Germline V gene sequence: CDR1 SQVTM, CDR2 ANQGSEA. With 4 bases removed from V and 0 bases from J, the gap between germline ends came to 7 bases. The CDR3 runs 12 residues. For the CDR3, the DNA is TGCAGCGTTGGTTACAGCTCCTACGAGCAGTACTTC. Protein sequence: CSVGYSSYEQYF.

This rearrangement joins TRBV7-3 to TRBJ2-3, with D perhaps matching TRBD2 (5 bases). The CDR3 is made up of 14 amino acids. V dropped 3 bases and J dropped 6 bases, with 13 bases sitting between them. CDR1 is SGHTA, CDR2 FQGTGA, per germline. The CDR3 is CASSFQDSRDTQYF. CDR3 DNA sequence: TGTGCCAGCAGCTTCCAGGACTCTCGGGATACGCAGTATTTT. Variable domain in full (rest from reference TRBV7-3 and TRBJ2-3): GAGVSQTPSNKVTEKGKYVELRCDPISGHTALYWYRQSLGQGPEFLIYFQGTGAADDSGLPNDRFFAVRPEGSVSTLKIQRTERGDSAVYLCASSFQDSRDTQYFGPGTRLTVL.

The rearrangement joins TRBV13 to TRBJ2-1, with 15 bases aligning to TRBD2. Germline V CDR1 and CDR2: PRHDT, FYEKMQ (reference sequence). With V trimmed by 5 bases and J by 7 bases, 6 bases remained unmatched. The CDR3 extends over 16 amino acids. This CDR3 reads CASSLGTSGGKNEQFF. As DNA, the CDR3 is TGTGCCAGCAGCCTTGGGACTAGCGGGGGGAAAAATGAGCAGTTCTTC.

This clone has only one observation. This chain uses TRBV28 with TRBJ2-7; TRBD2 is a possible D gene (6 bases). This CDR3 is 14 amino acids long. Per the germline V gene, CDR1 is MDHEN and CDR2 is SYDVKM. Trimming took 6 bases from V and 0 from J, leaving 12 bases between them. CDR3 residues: CASRTGTPSYEQYF. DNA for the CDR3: TGTGCCAGCAGGACCGGGACTCCCTCCTACGAGCAGTACTTC.

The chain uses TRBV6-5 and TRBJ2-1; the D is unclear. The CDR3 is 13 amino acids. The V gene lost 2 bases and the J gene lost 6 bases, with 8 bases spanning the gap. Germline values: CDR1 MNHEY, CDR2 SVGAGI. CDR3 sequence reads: CASSYSQINEQFF. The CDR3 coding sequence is TGTGCCAGCAGTTACAGTCAGATCAATGAGCAGTTCTTC.

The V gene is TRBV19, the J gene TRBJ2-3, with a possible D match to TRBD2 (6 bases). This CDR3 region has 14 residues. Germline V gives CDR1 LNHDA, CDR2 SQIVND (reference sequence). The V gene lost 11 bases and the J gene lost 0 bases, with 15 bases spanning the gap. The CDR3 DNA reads TGTGCCTCCGCTTTACTAGCTAGCACAGATACGCAGTATTTT. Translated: CASALLASTDTQYF.

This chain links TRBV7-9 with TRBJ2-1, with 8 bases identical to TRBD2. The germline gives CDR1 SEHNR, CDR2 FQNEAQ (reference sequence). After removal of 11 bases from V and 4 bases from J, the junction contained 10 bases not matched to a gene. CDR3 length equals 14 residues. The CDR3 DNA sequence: TGTGCCGATACGCGGGAGGCCTCATACAATGAGCAGTTCTTC. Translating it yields CADTREASYNEQFF.

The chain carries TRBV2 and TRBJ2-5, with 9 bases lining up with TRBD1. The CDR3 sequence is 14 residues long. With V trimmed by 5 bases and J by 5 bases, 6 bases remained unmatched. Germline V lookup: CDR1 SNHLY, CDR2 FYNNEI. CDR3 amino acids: CASSSHRGPETQYF. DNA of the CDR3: TGTGCCAGCAGTTCCCACAGGGGGCCGGAGACCCAGTACTTC. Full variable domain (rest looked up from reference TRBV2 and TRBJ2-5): EPEVTQTPSHQVTQMGQEVILRCVPISNHLYFYWYRQILGQKVEFLVSFYNNEISEKSEIFDDQFSVERPDGSNFTLKIRSTKLEDSAMYFCASSSHRGPETQYFGPGTRLLVL.

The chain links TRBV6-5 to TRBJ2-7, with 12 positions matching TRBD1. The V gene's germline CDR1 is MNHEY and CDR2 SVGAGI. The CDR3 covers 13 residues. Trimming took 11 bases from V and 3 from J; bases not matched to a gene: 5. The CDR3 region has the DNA TGTGCCGACCGGGACAGGGGGCTCTACGAGCAGTACTTC. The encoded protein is CADRDRGLYEQYF.

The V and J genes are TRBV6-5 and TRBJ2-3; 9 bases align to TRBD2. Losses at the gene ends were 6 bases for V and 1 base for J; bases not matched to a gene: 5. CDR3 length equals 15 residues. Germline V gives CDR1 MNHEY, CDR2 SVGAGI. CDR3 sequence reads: CASSTRTSGTDTQYF. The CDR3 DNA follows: TGTGCCAGCAGCACCCGGACTAGCGGCACAGATACGCAGTATTTT.

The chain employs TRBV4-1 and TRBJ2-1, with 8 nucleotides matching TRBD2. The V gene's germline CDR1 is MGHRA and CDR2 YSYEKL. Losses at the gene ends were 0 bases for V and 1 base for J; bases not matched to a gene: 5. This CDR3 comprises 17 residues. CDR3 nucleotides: TGCGCCAGCAGCCAAGATACCCAGCGGGGGTCCTACAATGAGCAGTTCTTC. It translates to CASSQDTQRGSYNEQFF.

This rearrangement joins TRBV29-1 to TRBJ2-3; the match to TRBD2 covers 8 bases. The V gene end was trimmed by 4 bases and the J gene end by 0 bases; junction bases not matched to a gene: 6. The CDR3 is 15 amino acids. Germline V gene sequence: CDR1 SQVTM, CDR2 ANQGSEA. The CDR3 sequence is CSVASSGLSTDTQYF. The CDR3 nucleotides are TGCAGCGTTGCGTCTAGCGGGCTTAGCACAGATACGCAGTATTTT.

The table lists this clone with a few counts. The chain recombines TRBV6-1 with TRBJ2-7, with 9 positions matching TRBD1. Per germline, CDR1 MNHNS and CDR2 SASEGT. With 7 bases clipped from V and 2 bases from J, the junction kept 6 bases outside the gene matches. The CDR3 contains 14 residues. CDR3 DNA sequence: TGTGCCAGCAAGTTGGGGACAGGGCCCTACGAGCAGTACTTC. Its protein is CASKLGTGPYEQYF.

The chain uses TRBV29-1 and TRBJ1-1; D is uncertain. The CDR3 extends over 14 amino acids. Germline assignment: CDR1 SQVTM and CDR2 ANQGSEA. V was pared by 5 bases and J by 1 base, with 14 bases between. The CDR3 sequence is CSVLLAEKNTEAFF. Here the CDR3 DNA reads TGCAGCGTTCTCCTGGCCGAAAAGAACACTGAAGCTTTCTTT.

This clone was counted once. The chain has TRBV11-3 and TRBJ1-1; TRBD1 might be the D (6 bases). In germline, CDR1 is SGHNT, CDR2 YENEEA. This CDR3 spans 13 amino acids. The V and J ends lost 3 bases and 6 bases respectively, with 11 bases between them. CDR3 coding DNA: TGTGCCAGCAGCTTCGGACAGAAGGCTGAAGCTTTCTTT. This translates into CASSFGQKAEAFF.

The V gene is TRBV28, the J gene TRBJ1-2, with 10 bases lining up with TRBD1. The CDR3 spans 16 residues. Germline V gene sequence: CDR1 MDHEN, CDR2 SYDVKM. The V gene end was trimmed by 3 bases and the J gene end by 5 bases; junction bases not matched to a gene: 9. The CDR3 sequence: CASSFGDRGPLYGYTF. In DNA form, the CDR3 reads TGTGCCAGCAGTTTCGGGGACAGGGGACCTTTGTATGGCTACACCTTC.

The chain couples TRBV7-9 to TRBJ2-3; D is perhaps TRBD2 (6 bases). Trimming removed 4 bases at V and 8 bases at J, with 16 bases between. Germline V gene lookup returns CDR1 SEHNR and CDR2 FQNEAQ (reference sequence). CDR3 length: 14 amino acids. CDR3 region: CASSSATSTGTQYF. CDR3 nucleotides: TGTGCCAGCAGCTCAGCTACTAGCACTGGTACGCAGTATTTT.